This TCR beta chain appears in the sequencing data of a study of cytomegalovirus exposure and HLA in healthy donors. Study-wide results and caveats: The study put under 200 TCR beta chains on its list as cytomegalovirus-associated. No immune exposure information besides CMV serostatus was available.

The CDR3 sequence is 14 residues long. In germline, CDR1 is MNHNS, CDR2 SASEGT. Trimming removed 3 bases at V and 4 bases at J, with 12 bases between. In the case of this clone: The antigen remains undetermined.

The primer mix had 60 Vbeta and 13 Jbeta primers. Method: immunoSEQ multiplex PCR; TCRdb's copy keeps in-frame clones and lacks some. The sample table sets out 200,000 to 250,000 clones. This clonotype originated in a girl between 2 and 10 years old in good health and CMV-seropositive. Sample: PBMCs. The chain joins TRBV6-1 to TRBJ1-1; D perhaps matches TRBD1 (5 bases). CDR3 bases: TGTGCCAGCAGTGATGGGGGGGGGTTCACTGAAGCTTTCTTT. It encodes CASSDGGGFTEAFF.